This TCR beta chain came from a study of T-cell memory formation after mild COVID-19. Overall study context: Clustering of TCRs was largely donor specific. Regarding the study as a whole: There was a balanced CD4/CD8 profile in clones contracting day 15 to 85, and later expanders leaned CD4+. Chiefly within CM and EM were the contracting CD4+ clones; CD8+ ones were within EMRA. The finding that pre-infection memory included some responding clones suggested that cross-reactive memory joined.

This clonotype was picked up a small number of times. Its target is not known. Germline loops: CDR1 SGHKS, CDR2 YYEKEE (reference sequence). The germline V and J ends were trimmed by 1 base and 2 bases, with 22 bases remaining between them. This CDR3 has 18 amino acids. TCRdb reprocessed the 5' RACE reads with MiXCR, giving one entry per CDR3 protein. This sample has some 490,000 distinct CDR3 sequences; roughly 18% occur once, and the top ten carry roughly 12%. Source material: PBMCs or a T cell subset sorted from them (not recorded which). The V call is TRBV5-5, the J call TRBJ2-7; D gene unclear. This clonotype was obtained from an adult woman who had mild COVID-19 (a few samples of this study predate the infection). Cell type and time point are not known. The CDR3 reads CASSLTHHRKGETYEQYF. CDR3 nucleotide sequence: TGTGCCAGCAGCTTGACCCACCACCGTAAGGGCGAGACCTACGAGCAGTACTTC.